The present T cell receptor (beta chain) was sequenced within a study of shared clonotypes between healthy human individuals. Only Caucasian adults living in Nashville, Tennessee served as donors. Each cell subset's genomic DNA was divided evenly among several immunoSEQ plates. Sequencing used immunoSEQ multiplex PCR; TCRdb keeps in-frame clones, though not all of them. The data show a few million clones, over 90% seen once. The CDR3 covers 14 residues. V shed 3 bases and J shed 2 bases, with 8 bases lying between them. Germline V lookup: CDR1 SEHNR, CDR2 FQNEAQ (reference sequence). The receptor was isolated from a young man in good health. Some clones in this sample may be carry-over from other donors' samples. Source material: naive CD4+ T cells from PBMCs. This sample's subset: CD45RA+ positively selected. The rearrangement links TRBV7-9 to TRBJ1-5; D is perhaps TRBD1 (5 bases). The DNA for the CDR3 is TGTGCCAGCAGCTTGGACAACGGCAATCAGCCCCAGCATTTT. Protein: CASSLDNGNQPQHF.